Following are 21 T cell receptor beta chains from one sample sequenced in a study of T cells expressing NK-cell markers. TCRdb reprocessed the 5' RACE reads, keeping one entry per CDR3 protein, no DNA. The sample's table shows 550,000 to 600,000 distinct CDR3 sequences. Material: blood T cells: a sorted CD56 or NKG2C T cell subset, CD4+ or CD8+ T cells, or bulk PBMC T cells (not recorded which). The receptors were sampled from a man aged 18 to 30 in good health.

V usage is TRBV28 and J usage is TRBJ2-2; there is no DNA to check the TCRdb D call of TRBD2. The CDR3 totals 17 residues. The germline V gene has CDR1 MDHEN and CDR2 SYDVKM. The CDR3 sequence is CASRPLELAGVAGELFF.

The chain couples TRBV27 to TRBJ2-3; lacking DNA, the TRBD2 call made by TCRdb goes unchecked. Per germline, CDR1 MNHEY and CDR2 SMNVEV (reference sequence). The CDR3 has 18 residues. The CDR3 is CASSLSVWTSGVTDTQYF.

CDR3 residues: CASSLGLAGGIYEQYF. This chain connects TRBV5-6 to TRBJ2-7; TCRdb outputs TRBD2, but without DNA this stays unchecked. CDR1 and CDR2 from the germline V gene are SGHDT and YYEEEE. The CDR3 is made up of 16 amino acids.

The J gene is TRBJ2-1, the V gene TRBV9; TCRdb's D call, TRBD2, is unchecked because there is no DNA. Per the germline V gene, CDR1 is SGDLS and CDR2 is YYNGEE. The CDR3 has 16 residues. CDR3 sequence reads: CASSARTSGRAPEQFF.

V is TRBV7-6 and J is TRBJ2-2; the D call of TRBD2 rests on TCRdb alone, since no DNA is present to check it. Germline values: CDR1 SGHVS, CDR2 FNYEAQ. The CDR3 length is 17 residues. CDR3 loop: CASIPGLAGTGTGELFF.

This chain links TRBV7-9 with TRBJ1-2; the TCRdb D gene call, TRBD1, has no DNA to confirm it. The germline V gene has CDR1 SEHNR and CDR2 FQNEAQ (reference sequence). CDR3 length equals 14 residues. This CDR3 reads CASSLGQGALGYTF.

The V and J genes are TRBV20-1 and TRBJ2-2; checking the TCRdb D call of TRBD1 is not possible without DNA. Germline-derived CDR1 and CDR2 are DFQATT and SNEGSKA (reference sequence). The CDR3 totals 15 residues. The CDR3 region is CSAPPVGLYTGELFF.

The chain has TRBV28 and TRBJ2-1; no DNA is available, so the TRBD2 call from TCRdb remains unchecked. The CDR3 loop spans 18 amino acids. CDR1 is MDHEN, CDR2 SYDVKM, per germline. The CDR3 region is CASSLGLAGPQWFNEQFF.

This chain joins TRBV9 and TRBJ2-7; TCRdb outputs TRBD2, but without DNA this stays unchecked. The V gene's germline CDR1 is SGDLS and CDR2 YYNGEE. The CDR3 contains 15 residues. The CDR3 loop reads CASSGVGTSGYEQYF.

The chain links TRBV28 to TRBJ1-5; TCRdb returns TRBD1, unconfirmable since there is no DNA. The CDR3 is 15 amino acids. Germline values: CDR1 MDHEN, CDR2 SYDVKM. The CDR3 region is CASSLSRTFHQPQHF.

The rearrangement joins TRBV5-4 to TRBJ2-5; TCRdb indicates TRBD1, and absent DNA this call remains unverified. CDR1 and CDR2 (germline): SGHNT, YYREEE (reference sequence). The CDR3 totals 14 residues. CDR3: CASSLERPEETQYF.

The chain recombines TRBV6-1 with TRBJ1-1. Germline-derived CDR1 and CDR2 are MNHNS and SASEGT. This CDR3 region has 13 residues. This chain's CDR3 is CASSGPGNTEAFF.

The rearrangement uses TRBV12-3 or TRBV12-4 and TRBJ2-3; TCRdb reports TRBD2, a call that lacks DNA to check it against. The length of the CDR3 is 17 residues. CDR3 amino acids: CASSSNPASGESDTQYF.

The chain joins TRBV12-3 or TRBV12-4 to TRBJ1-1. There are 15 residues in the CDR3. The CDR3 here is CASSATANMNTEAFF.

J is TRBJ1-5 and V is TRBV7-8; as DNA is missing, the TRBD1 call by TCRdb cannot be tested. The V gene's germline CDR1 is SGHVS and CDR2 FQNEAQ. The CDR3 loop spans 13 amino acids. CDR3 protein: CASSPRGLQPQHF. Variable domain in full (rest from reference TRBV7-8 and TRBJ1-5): GAGVSQSPRYKVAKRGQDVALRCDPISGHVSLFWYQQALGQGPEFLTYFQNEAQLDKSGLPSDRFFAERPEGSVSTLKIQRTQQEDSAVYLCASSPRGLQPQHFGDGTRLSIL.

The chain uses TRBV5-6 and TRBJ2-7. Germline CDR1 SGHDT, CDR2 YYEEEE. CDR3 size: 15 residues. The CDR3 sequence is CASSLGTVVSYEQYF. The full variable domain, completed using reference TRBV5-6 and TRBJ2-7, is DAGVTQSPTHLIKTRGQQVTLRCSPKSGHDTVSWYQQALGQGPQFIFQYYEEEERQRGNFPDRFSGHQFPNYSSELNVNALLLGDSALYLCASSLGTVVSYEQYFGPGTRLTVT.

CDR3: CASSPGPGNTIYF. The chain couples TRBV6-1 to TRBJ1-3. The CDR3 covers 13 residues. CDR1 MNHNS and CDR2 SASEGT come from the germline V gene.

The chain carries TRBV28 and TRBJ2-5; TCRdb indicates TRBD1, and absent DNA this call remains unverified. The CDR3 covers 15 residues. Germline assignment: CDR1 MDHEN and CDR2 SYDVKM. The CDR3 sequence: CASRRTGRIQETQYF.

The chain is built from TRBV12-3 or TRBV12-4 and TRBJ2-3; there is no DNA to check the TCRdb D call of TRBD1. This CDR3 is built from 15 residues. The CDR3 spells CASSLAVPGGDTQYF.

The chain employs TRBV5-1 and TRBJ2-7; TCRdb calls TRBD1, which cannot be checked without DNA. Germline V gene lookup returns CDR1 SGHRS and CDR2 YFSETQ. The CDR3 loop spans 15 amino acids. CDR3 residues: CASSQIGGSSYEQYF.

This chain uses TRBV20-1 with TRBJ1-2. The CDR3 is 13 amino acids. Germline CDR1 reads DFQATT; CDR2 reads SNEGSKA (reference sequence). CDR3: CSAMDPFNYGYTF.